Following are 17 T cell receptor beta chains from one sample sequenced in a study of vaccination effects on CD4 cells after COVID-19. The assay was immunoSEQ multiplex PCR, and TCRdb's table has in-frame clones only and misses some. The sample consists of 40,000 to 45,000 clones, around 81% of them appearing once. For these TCRs, the target antigens are not known. Antigen-specific CD4+ T cells were expanded with viral peptide pools in the ViraFEST assay before sequencing. Isolating CD4+ T cells followed approximately ten days of culture. None of the vaccinated had previously contracted SARS-CoV-2, and their nucleocapsid antibodies tested negative. This specimen consisted of CD4+ T cells from PBMCs cultured with SARS-CoV-2 spike peptides, obtained before COVID-19 vaccination. The receptor source for this set is a human donor who received a COVID-19 vaccine.

This clone was counted a single time. The rearrangement uses TRBV30 and TRBJ2-5; a weak D match, TRBD2 (5 bases). V was pared by 5 bases and J by 1 base, with 14 bases between. The V gene's germline CDR1 is GTSNPN and CDR2 SVGIG (reference sequence). This CDR3 is 14 amino acids long. The CDR3 here is CAWPEVRGQETQYF. The CDR3 DNA follows: TGTGCCTGGCCTGAGGTCCGGGGCCAAGAGACCCAGTACTTC.

The chain recombines TRBV5-4 with TRBJ2-1, with 8 bases lining up with TRBD1. Germline CDR1 is SGHNT and CDR2 is YYREEE (reference sequence). The CDR3 runs to 13 residues. V lost 4 bases and J lost 9; bases outside the gene matches: 6. CDR3: CASSTGQGFEQFF. Here the CDR3 DNA reads TGTGCCAGCAGCACAGGACAGGGCTTTGAGCAGTTCTTC.

This clone showed up just a few times. The V call is TRBV28, the J call TRBJ1-4; no reliable D call. The germline V and J ends were trimmed by 6 bases and 2 bases, with 10 bases remaining between them. Germline V gene data show CDR1 as MDHEN and CDR2 as SYDVKM. The CDR3 has 14 residues. The CDR3 reads CASSRPVTNEKLFF. DNA for the CDR3: TGTGCCAGCAGCCGCCCTGTTACTAATGAAAAACTGTTTTTT.

The chain joins TRBV3-1 (or the pseudogene TRBV3-2) to TRBJ2-2; the D gene is possibly TRBD2 (7 bases). CDR1 is LGHDT, CDR2 YNNKEL, per germline (reference sequence). V was clipped by 1 base and J by 4 bases, with 19 bases between them. The CDR3 is made up of 18 amino acids. CDR3 sequence: CASSQVGWGGLGTGELFF. In DNA form, the CDR3 reads TGTGCCAGCAGCCAAGTCGGGTGGGGGGGCCTCGGCACCGGGGAGCTGTTTTTT.

This clone was observed once. This chain connects TRBV5-1 to TRBJ1-2; D gene uncertain. V dropped 3 bases and J dropped 3 bases, with 15 bases sitting between them. The CDR3 covers 15 residues. CDR1 and CDR2 (germline): SGHRS, YFSETQ. The CDR3 DNA follows: TGCGCCAGCAGCTCCGGGAAACGGACCGACTATGGCTACACCTTC. It encodes CASSSGKRTDYGYTF.

Here the CDR3 reads CASSQDLTISGRLAGQETQYF. For the CDR3, the DNA is TGCGCCAGCAGCCAAGATCTTACAATTTCGGGACGGCTAGCGGGGCAAGAGACCCAGTACTTC. V and J are TRBV4-1 and TRBJ2-5, with TRBD2 identical over 9 bases. CDR1 and CDR2 (germline): MGHRA, YSYEKL. This CDR3 has 21 residues. The V gene end was trimmed by 0 bases and the J gene end by 2 bases; junction bases not matched to a gene: 19.

The chain combines TRBV5-4 with TRBJ2-3, with 8 bases lining up with TRBD1. The CDR3 spans 14 residues. Germline V gives CDR1 SGHNT, CDR2 YYREEE (reference sequence). J lost 4 bases, V lost 4 bases, and 5 bases had no gene match. The CDR3 DNA is TGTGCCAGCAGCCCCGACAGGGGTTCAGATACGCAGTATTTT. Translation: CASSPDRGSDTQYF.

This chain joins TRBV2 and TRBJ2-5; 8 nucleotides align to TRBD1. V shed 7 bases and J 5 bases; nucleotides not matched to a gene: 9. CDR1 SNHLY and CDR2 FYNNEI come from the germline V gene. The CDR3 has 14 amino acids. Written as DNA, the CDR3 is TGTGCCAGCAAAGGACAGGGTGGTGGGGAGACCCAGTACTTC. Translated, it gives CASKGQGGGETQYF.

This clone appeared a few times. The CDR3 DNA follows: TGCGCCAGCAGCCAAGATCTAGCGGGGGTTTACAATGAGCAGTTCTTC. Translated, it gives CASSQDLAGVYNEQFF. The chain carries TRBV4-1 and TRBJ2-1; TRBD2 matches at 10 bases. The CDR3 spans 16 residues. With V trimmed by 0 bases and J by 4 bases, 3 bases remained unmatched. Germline CDR1 is MGHRA and CDR2 is YSYEKL.

This sequence joins TRBV30 and TRBJ2-3; 12 bases fit TRBD2. CDR3 length equals 17 residues. J was trimmed by 7 bases and V by 2 bases; bases with no gene match: 13. From germline, CDR1 is GTSNPN and CDR2 SVGIG (reference sequence). The CDR3 bases are TGTGCCTGGAGTCCCGGGTCTAGCGGGGGGGCCATGTATACGCAGTATTTT. Protein sequence: CAWSPGSSGGAMYTQYF.

J is TRBJ2-1 and V is TRBV14; TRBD2 matches 13 bases. After removal of 1 base from V and 0 bases from J, the junction contained 6 bases not matched to a gene. Germline assignment: CDR1 SGHDN and CDR2 FVKESK. The length of the CDR3 is 19 residues. DNA of the CDR3: TGTGCCAGCAGCCAAGGACTAGCGGGGGGATTTAGCTCCTACAATGAGCAGTTCTTC. Protein: CASSQGLAGGFSSYNEQFF.

The rearrangement links TRBV19 to TRBJ2-5; 7 bases line up with TRBD1. The CDR3 is made up of 15 amino acids. The germline CDR1 and CDR2 sequences are LNHDA and SQIVND (reference sequence). With 2 bases clipped from V and 4 bases from J, the junction kept 7 bases outside the gene matches. The CDR3 nucleotides are TGTGCCAGTAGTATATACAGGGGTGGAGGAGAGACCCAGTACTTC. This codes for CASSIYRGGGETQYF.

This chain uses TRBV4-1 with TRBJ1-2; D gene ambiguous. Germline assignment: CDR1 MGHRA and CDR2 YSYEKL. CDR3 length equals 18 residues. Trimming pared 0 bases from V and 4 bases from J, leaving 21 bases between. The CDR3 DNA reads TGCGCCAGCAGCCAAGATGGATTTGGGCAGGCTCGGATCTATGGCTACACCTTC. Its translation: CASSQDGFGQARIYGYTF.

The rearrangement links TRBV2 to TRBJ1-4; unclear D gene. Germline V gene data show CDR1 as SNHLY and CDR2 as FYNNEI. The ends were cut back, 2 bases at V and 4 bases at J, with 8 bases in the middle. CDR3 size: 14 residues. The CDR3 loop is CASSELTVNEKLFF. In DNA form, the CDR3 reads TGTGCCAGCAGTGAACTAACAGTTAATGAAAAACTGTTTTTT.

This chain links TRBV11-1 with TRBJ2-7; 8 nucleotides line up with TRBD2. CDR1 is SGHAT and CDR2 is FQDESV in the germline V gene (reference sequence). The J segment lost 6 bases and the V segment lost 5 bases, leaving 6 bases of the junction unmatched. This CDR3 has 13 residues. The chain's CDR3 is CASSQTSVSEQYV. DNA of the CDR3: TGTGCCAGCAGCCAGACTAGCGTTTCCGAGCAGTACGTC.

The rearrangement uses TRBV19 and TRBJ2-5; D is undetermined. Germline V gene data show CDR1 as LNHDA and CDR2 as SQIVND (reference sequence). The CDR3 loop spans 14 amino acids. The V end lost 5 bases, the J end lost 7 bases, and 17 bases lay between the germline ends. The CDR3 spells CASSPSPIPRTQYF. The DNA of the CDR3 is TGTGCCAGTAGTCCCAGCCCCATCCCCAGGACCCAGTACTTC.

This clone was counted between two and nine times. Sequence at one end of the junction differs from germline and may be a read error. This chain uses TRBV2 with TRBJ1-1, with D perhaps TRBD1 (5 bases). CDR1 is SNHLY and CDR2 is FYNNEI in the germline V gene. The CDR3 length is 14 residues. CDR3 DNA sequence: TGTGCCAGCAGGGAAGGGACGGCAAACACTGAAGCTTTCTTT. Protein: CASREGTANTEAFF.